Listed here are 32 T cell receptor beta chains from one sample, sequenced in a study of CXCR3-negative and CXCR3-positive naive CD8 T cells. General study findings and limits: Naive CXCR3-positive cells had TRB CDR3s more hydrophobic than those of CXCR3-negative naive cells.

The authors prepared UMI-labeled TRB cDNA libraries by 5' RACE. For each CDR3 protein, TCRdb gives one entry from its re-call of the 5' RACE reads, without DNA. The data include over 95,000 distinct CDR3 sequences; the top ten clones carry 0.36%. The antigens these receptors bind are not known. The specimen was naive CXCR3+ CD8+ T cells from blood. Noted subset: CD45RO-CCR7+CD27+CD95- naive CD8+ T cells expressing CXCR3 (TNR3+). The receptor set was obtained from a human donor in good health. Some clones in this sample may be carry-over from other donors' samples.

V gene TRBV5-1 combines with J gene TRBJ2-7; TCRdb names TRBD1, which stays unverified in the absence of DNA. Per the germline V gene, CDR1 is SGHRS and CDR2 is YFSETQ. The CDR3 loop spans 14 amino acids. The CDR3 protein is CASSLVRAGNGQYF.

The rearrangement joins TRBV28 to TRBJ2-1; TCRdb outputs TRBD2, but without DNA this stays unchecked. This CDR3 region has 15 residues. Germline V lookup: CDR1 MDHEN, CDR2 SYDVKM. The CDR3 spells CASISGLAVYNEQFF.

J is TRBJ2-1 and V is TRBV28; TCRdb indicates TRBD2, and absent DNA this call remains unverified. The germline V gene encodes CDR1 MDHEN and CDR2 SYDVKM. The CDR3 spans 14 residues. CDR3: CASASGGPNNEQFF.

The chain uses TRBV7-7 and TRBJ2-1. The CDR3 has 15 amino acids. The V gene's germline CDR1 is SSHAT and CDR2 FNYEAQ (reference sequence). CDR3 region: CASSQDPSSYNEQFF.

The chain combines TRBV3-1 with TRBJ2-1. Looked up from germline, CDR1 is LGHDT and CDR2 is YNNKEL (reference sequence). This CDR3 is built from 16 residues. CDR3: CASSQDYLGLSNEQFF.

The CDR3: CASSLGGLPHEQYF. The chain carries TRBV5-1 and TRBJ2-7. CDR3 length: 14 residues. CDR1 and CDR2 (germline): SGHRS, YFSETQ.

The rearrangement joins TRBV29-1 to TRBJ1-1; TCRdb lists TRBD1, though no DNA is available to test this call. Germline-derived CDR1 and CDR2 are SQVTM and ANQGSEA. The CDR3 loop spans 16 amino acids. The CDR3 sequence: CSVPQPSGGAGTEAFF.

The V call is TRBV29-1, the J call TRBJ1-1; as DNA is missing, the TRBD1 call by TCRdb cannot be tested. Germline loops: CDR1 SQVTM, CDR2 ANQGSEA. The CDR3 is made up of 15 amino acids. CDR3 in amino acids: CSVSPAFRVNTEAFF.

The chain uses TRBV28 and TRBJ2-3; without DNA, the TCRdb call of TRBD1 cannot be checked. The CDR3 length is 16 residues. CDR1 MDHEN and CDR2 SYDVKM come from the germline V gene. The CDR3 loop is CASSPLTGGPTDTQYF.

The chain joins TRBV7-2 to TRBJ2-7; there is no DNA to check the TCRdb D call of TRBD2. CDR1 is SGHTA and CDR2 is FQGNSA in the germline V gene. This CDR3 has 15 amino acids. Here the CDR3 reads CASSLALAGFYEQYF.

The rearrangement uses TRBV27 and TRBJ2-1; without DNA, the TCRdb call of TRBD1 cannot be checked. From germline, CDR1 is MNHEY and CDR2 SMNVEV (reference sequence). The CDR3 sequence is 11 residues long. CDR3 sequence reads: CASSFGTEQFF.

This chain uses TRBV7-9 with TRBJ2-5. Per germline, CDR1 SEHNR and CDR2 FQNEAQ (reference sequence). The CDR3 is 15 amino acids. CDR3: CASSLARGIPETQYF. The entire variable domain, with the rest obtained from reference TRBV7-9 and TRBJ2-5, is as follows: DTGVSQNPRHKITKRGQNVTFRCDPISEHNRLYWYRQTLGQGPEFLTYFQNEAQLEKSRLLSDRFSAERPKGSFSTLEIQRTEQGDSAMYLCASSLARGIPETQYFGPGTRLLVL.

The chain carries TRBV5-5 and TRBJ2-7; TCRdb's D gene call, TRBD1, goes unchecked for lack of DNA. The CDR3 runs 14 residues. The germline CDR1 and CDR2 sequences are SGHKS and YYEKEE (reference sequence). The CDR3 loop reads CASSFTGPSYEQYF.

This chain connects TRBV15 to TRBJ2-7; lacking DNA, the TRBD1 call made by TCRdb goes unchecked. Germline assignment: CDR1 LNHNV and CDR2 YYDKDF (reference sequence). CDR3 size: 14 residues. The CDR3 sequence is CATSRDRVHYEQYF.

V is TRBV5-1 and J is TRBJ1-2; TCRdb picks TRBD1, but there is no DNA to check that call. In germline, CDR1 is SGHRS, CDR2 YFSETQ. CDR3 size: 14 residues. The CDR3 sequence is CASSLGGRAYGYTF.

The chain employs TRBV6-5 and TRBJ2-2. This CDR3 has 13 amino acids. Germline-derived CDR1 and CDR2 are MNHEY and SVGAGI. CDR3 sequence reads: CASKPTDTGELFF.

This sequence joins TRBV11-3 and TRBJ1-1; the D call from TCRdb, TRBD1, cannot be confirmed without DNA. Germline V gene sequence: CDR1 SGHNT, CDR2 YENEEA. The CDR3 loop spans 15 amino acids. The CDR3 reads CASSLPPLTNTEAFF.

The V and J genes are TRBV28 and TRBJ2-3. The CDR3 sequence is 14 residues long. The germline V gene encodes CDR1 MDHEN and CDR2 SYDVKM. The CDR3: CASRGNIVSDTQYF.

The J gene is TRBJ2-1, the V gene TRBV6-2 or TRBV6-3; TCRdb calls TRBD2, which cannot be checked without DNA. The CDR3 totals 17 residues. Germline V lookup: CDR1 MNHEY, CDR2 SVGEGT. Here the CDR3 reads CASRPLGASGDYNEQFF.

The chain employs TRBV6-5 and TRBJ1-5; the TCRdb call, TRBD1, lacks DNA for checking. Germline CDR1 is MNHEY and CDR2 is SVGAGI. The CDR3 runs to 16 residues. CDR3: CASSPALYSPGQPQHF.

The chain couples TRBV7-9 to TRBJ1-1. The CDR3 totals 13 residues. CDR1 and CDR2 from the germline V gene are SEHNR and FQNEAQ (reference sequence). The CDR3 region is CASSFSGYTEAFF.

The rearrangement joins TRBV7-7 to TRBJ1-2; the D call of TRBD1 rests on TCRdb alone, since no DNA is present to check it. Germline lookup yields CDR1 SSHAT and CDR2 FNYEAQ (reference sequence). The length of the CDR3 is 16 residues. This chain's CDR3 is CASSFLPGQGNCGYTF.

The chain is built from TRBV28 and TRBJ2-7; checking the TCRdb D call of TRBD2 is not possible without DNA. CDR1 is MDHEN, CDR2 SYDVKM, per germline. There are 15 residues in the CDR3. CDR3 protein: CASSLSFSGRGEQYF.

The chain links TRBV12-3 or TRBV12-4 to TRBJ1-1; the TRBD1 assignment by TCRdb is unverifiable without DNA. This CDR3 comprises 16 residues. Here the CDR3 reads CASSPSPLQMNTEAFF.

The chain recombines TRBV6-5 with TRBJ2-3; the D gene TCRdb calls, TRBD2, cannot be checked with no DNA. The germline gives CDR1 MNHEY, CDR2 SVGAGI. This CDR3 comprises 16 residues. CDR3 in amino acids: CASSLRLETSTDTQYF.

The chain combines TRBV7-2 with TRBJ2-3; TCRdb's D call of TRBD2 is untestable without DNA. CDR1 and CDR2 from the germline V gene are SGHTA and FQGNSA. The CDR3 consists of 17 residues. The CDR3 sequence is CASSLVGAGGCTDTQYF.

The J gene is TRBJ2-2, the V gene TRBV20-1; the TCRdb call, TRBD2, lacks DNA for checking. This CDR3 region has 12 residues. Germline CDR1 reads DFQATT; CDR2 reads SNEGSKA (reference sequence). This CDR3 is CCLWGDTGELFF.

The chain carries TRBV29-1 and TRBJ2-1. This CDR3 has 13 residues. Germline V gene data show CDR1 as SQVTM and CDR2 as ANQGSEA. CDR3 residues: CSVEEDLYNEQFF.

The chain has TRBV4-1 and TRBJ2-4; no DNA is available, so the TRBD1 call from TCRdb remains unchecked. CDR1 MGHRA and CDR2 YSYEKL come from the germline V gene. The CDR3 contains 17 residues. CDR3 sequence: CASSQDPGPRAKNIQYF.

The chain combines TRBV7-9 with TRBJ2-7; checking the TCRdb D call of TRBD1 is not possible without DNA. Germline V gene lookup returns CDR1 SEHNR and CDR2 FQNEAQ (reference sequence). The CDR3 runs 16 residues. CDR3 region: CASSPTRTGYSYEQYF.

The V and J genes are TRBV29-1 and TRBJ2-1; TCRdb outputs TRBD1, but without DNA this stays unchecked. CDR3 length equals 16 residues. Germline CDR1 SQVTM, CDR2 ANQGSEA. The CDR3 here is CSVAGGAAGFNNEQFF.

The CDR3 is CASTGTGEQYF. The rearrangement links TRBV6-2 or TRBV6-3 to TRBJ2-7; the TCRdb call, TRBD1, lacks DNA for checking. This CDR3 is built from 11 residues. Per germline, CDR1 MNHEY and CDR2 SVGEGT.